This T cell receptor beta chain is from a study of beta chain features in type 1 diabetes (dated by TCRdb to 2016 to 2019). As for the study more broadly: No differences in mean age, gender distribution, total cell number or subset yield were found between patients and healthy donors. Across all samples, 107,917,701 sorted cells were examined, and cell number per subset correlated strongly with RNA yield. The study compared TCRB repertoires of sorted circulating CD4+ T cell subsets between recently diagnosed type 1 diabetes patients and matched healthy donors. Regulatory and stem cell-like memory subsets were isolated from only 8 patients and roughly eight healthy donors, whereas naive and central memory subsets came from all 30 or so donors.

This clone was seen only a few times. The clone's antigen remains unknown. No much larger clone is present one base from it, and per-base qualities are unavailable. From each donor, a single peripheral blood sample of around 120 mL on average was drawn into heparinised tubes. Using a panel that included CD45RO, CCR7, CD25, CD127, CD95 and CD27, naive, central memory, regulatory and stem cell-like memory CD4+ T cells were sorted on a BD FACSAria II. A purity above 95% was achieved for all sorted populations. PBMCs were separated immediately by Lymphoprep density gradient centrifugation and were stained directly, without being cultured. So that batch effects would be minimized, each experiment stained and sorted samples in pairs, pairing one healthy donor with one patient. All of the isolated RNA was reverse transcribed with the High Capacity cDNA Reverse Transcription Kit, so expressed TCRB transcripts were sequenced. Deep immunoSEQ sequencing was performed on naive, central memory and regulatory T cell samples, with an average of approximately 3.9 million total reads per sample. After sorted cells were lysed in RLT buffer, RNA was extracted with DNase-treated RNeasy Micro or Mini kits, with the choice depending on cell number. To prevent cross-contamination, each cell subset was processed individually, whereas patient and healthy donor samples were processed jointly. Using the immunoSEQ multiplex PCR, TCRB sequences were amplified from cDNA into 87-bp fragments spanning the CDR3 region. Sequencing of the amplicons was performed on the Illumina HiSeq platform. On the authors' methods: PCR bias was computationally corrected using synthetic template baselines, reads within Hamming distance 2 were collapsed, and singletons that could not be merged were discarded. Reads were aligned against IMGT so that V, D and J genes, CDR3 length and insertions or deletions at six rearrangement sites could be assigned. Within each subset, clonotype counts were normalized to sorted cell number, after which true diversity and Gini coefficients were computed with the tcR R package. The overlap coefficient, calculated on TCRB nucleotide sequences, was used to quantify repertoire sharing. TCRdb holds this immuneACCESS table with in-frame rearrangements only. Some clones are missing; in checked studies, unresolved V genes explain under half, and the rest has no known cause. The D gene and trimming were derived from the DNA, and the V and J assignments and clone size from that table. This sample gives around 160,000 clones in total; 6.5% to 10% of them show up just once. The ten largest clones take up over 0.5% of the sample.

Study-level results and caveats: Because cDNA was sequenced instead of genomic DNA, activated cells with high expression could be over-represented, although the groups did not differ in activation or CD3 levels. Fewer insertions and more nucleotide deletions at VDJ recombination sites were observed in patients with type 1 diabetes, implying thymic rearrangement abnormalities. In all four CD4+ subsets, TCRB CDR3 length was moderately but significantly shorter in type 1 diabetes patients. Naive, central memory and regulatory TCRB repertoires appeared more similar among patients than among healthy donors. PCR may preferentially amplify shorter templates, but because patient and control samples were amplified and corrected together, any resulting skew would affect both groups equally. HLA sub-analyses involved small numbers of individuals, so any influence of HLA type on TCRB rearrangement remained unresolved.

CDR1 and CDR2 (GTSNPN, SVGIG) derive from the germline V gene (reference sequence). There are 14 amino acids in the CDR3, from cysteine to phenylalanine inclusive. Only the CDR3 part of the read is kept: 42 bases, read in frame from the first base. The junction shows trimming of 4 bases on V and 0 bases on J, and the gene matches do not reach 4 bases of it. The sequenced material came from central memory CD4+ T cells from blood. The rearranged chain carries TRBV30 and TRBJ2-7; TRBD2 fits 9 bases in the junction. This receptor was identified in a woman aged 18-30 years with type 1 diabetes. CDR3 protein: CAWKRLADSYEQYF. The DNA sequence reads TGTGCCTGGAAACGACTAGCGGACTCCTACGAGCAGTACTTC.